This is a list of T cell receptor beta chains from one sample in a study of blood T cell repertoires in COVID-19. Some clones are missing from TCRdb's copy, which holds only in-frame ones; the method was immunoSEQ multiplex PCR. The sample has under 300,000 clones; 70% to 90% are singletons. Specimen: PBMCs or T cells enriched from blood (not recorded which). These receptors came from a young man who had recovered from COVID-19. Each CDR3 is given with its conserved first and last residue. Fields, in order: J gene, clone size, D gene, V gene, CDR3 DNA, CDR3 protein. D genes are given only for firm matches. Rows give clone size only sometimes, using once, few, many, or a class for an expanded clone.

TRBJ1-6 medium-sized NA TRBV7-9 TGTGCCAGCACCACTCACGACCGGGGGGGAGTAAATTCACCCCTCCACTTT CASTTHDRGGVNSPLHF
TRBJ2-3 NA TRBD1 TRBV5-1 TGCGCCAGCAGCTCGTGGGACAGGAGTAGCACAGATACGCAGTATTTT CASSSWDRSSTDTQYF
TRBJ2-7 NA NA TRBV28 TGTGCCAGCAGTTTATTCAGGGGCGGCTCCTACGAGCAGTACTTC CASSLFRGGSYEQYF
TRBJ1-4 NA TRBD1 TRBV19 TGTGCCAGTAGTATAGGGACAGGGCTCGAAAAACTGTTTTTT CASSIGTGLEKLFF
TRBJ2-1 NA NA TRBV7-2 TGTGCCAGCAGCTTAGTGGGAGGAGGGGGCATAGGTTCTTACAATGAGCAGTTCTTC CASSLVGGGGIGSYNEQFF
TRBJ1-2 NA NA TRBV23-1 TGCGCCAGCAGTCACCCAGGGCGCCTGATTAACTATGGCTACACCTTC CASSHPGRLINYGYTF
TRBJ1-5 NA NA TRBV30 TGTGCCTGGAGTCACAGAATCAGCAATCAGCCCCAGCATTTT CAWSHRISNQPQHF
TRBJ1-1 NA NA TRBV28 TGTGCCAGCAGTTTAATAAGCAGGGGAACTGAAGCTTTCTTT CASSLISRGTEAFF
TRBJ1-1 NA NA TRBV5-1 TGCGCCAGCAGCCGGGGGGCCCAGGGCAAGAACACTGAAGCTTTCTTT CASSRGAQGKNTEAFF
TRBJ2-1 NA TRBD2 TRBV6-5 TGTGCCCATATGACTAGCGGGAGTGGGGAGCAGTTCTTC CAHMTSGSGEQFF
TRBJ2-1 NA NA TRBV11-3 TGTGCCAGCAGCCCTCGGACTGGCGGGAAGTATGAGCAGTTCTTC CASSPRTGGKYEQFF
TRBJ2-7 NA NA TRBV5-1 TGCGCCAGCAGCGCTGGGGCAGGGTACTACGAGCAGTACTTC CASSAGAGYYEQYF
TRBJ1-1 NA NA TRBV28 TGTGCCAGCAGTATCTACAGGACCGGTGAAGCTTTCTTT CASSIYRTGEAFF
TRBJ1-2 NA TRBD1 TRBV13 TGTGCCAGCAGCATCGGGACAGGGGGAGGTGAGAGGTACACCTTC CASSIGTGGGERYTF
TRBJ1-4 NA NA TRBV7-9 TGTGCCAGCAGACAGGTCGGTGGTGAAAAACTGTTTTTT CASRQVGGEKLFF
TRBJ1-5 NA NA TRBV4-2 TGTGCCAGCAGCAAGCAGGCTGGAAATAGCAATCAGCCCCAGCATTTT CASSKQAGNSNQPQHF
TRBJ1-4 NA TRBD1 TRBV19 TGTGCCAGTAGTATATGGGACAGGGACGAAAAACTGTTTTTT CASSIWDRDEKLFF
TRBJ1-6 once NA TRBV27 TGTGCCAGCAGTTTGAGGGCCGGGCTCGGACCTGGTTCACCCCTCCACTTT CASSLRAGLGPGSPLHF
TRBJ2-1 NA TRBD1 TRBV4-2 TGTGCCAGCAGCCAAGACGGGACAGGGGGAAACAATGAGCAGTTCTTC CASSQDGTGGNNEQFF
TRBJ2-1 NA TRBD2 TRBV3-1/TRBV3-2 TGTGCCAGCAGCCTCCCCGGGGCGGGAGGTATCTACGAGCAGTTCTTC CASSLPGAGGIYEQFF
TRBJ2-2 few NA TRBV10-1 TGCGCCAGCAGTGAAAGGGACTTGACGAACACCGGGGAGCTGTTTTTT CASSERDLTNTGELFF
TRBJ2-7 NA NA TRBV18 TGTGCCAGCTCACCACGGACACATCTCTACGAGCAGTACTTC CASSPRTHLYEQYF
TRBJ2-7 NA NA TRBV11-3 TGTGCCAGCAGCTTAGATGGAGGAGGAGTCCGCGAGCAGTACTTC CASSLDGGGVREQYF
TRBJ2-7 NA NA TRBV19 TGTGCCAGTAGTGCCCAACAGGTGGGCGAGCAGTACTTC CASSAQQVGEQYF
TRBJ2-1 once TRBD2 TRBV18 TGTGCCAGCTCATCATCCGTGCTAGCGGGGGTACCCAATGAGCAGTTCTTC CASSSSVLAGVPNEQFF